Following are 8 T cell receptor beta chains from one sample sequenced in a study of T-cell memory formation after mild COVID-19. TCRdb called the 5' RACE reads again in MiXCR, with one record for every CDR3 protein. The table records some 130,000 distinct CDR3 sequences, over 15% of them present only once. Sequenced: PBMCs or a T cell subset sorted from them (not recorded which). The receptors originated from a man between 18 and 35 years old who had mild COVID-19 (a few samples of this study predate the infection). Cell type and time point are not known.

The V call is TRBV6-6, the J call TRBJ2-2; D uncertain. Germline-derived CDR1 and CDR2 are MNHNY and SVGAGI (reference sequence). The CDR3 contains 15 residues. V gave up 0 bases and J gave up 1 base, with 6 bases separating them. CDR3 DNA: TGTGCCAGCAGTTACTCCCGCTTGAACACCGGGGAGCTGTTTTTT. Translated, it gives CASSYSRLNTGELFF.

This chain links TRBV2 with TRBJ2-2; D gene unclear. V was pared by 5 bases and J by 2 bases, with 15 bases between. CDR1 and CDR2 (germline): SNHLY, FYNNEI. The CDR3 totals 16 residues. CDR3 residues: CASSPLGLDNTGELFF. CDR3 coding DNA: TGTGCCAGCAGTCCACTGGGTCTAGACAACACCGGGGAGCTGTTTTTT.

The chain employs TRBV7-2 and TRBJ2-6, with 7 bases lining up with TRBD1. The CDR3 length is 17 residues. Germline-derived CDR1 and CDR2 are SGHTA and FQGNSA. V was pared by 2 bases and J by 1 base, with 5 bases of the junction left unmatched. The CDR3 loop is CASSLLGGQSGANVLTF. For the CDR3, the DNA is TGTGCCAGCAGCTTACTAGGGGGCCAGTCTGGGGCCAACGTCCTGACTTTC.

This clonotype showed up just a few times. The rearrangement links TRBV20-1 to TRBJ1-2, with a weak D call TRBD1 (5 bases). Per the germline V gene, CDR1 is DFQATT and CDR2 is SNEGSKA (reference sequence). The CDR3 totals 15 residues. V was trimmed by 0 bases and J by 5 bases, leaving 16 bases between them. Written as DNA, the CDR3 is TGCAGTGCTAGAGATCTACATACCGACAGATATGGCTACACCTTC. As protein: CSARDLHTDRYGYTF.

The chain recombines TRBV4-1 with TRBJ2-7; D unresolved. Trimming removed 1 base at V and 4 bases at J, with 11 bases between. CDR1 is MGHRA, CDR2 YSYEKL, per germline. This CDR3 comprises 14 residues. CDR3 amino acids: CASSQASVLYEQYF. The CDR3 coding sequence is TGCGCCAGCAGCCAAGCGTCCGTACTATACGAGCAGTACTTC.

The sample holds a few counts of this clonotype. J is TRBJ2-4 and V is TRBV12-3 or TRBV12-4; 7 positions agree with TRBD2. CDR3 length: 14 residues. Unmatched junction bases numbered 2, after V lost 1 base and J lost 5 bases. The CDR3 sequence: CASSLDLAENIQYF. The CDR3 nucleotides are TGTGCCAGCAGTTTAGACCTAGCGGAAAACATTCAGTACTTC.

CDR3 in DNA: TGCGCCAGCAGCGAGGCCTACAGGGGGCGTAAAGAGACCCAGTACTTC. This gives the protein CASSEAYRGRKETQYF. The J gene is TRBJ2-5, the V gene TRBV5-1; 9 bases align to TRBD1. CDR3 length: 16 amino acids. CDR1 is SGHRS, CDR2 YFSETQ, per germline. V shed 4 bases, J shed 3 bases, and the junction held 10 bases outside the gene matches.

This clonotype was observed a few times. The chain carries TRBV29-1 and TRBJ1-4; D gene unclear. The germline gives CDR1 SQVTM, CDR2 ANQGSEA. V lost 7 bases and J 5 bases, leaving 11 bases between the germline ends. This CDR3 region has 12 residues. CDR3 sequence: CSAETDNEKLFF. The CDR3 nucleotides are TGCAGCGCCGAGACTGACAATGAAAAACTGTTTTTT.